This TCR beta chain is from a study of naive and memory T cell subsets. Four PCR rounds used nested alpha and beta constant region primers plus the SP2 primer. Blood and skin TCR RNA was reverse transcribed with alpha and beta constant primers. Via MiXCR, TCRdb re-called the UMI-ligation and nested PCR reads, giving one row per CDR3 protein. The sample contains approximately 37,000 distinct CDR3 sequences, approximately 9.9% of which appear only once. This clonotype was seen many times. As for treatment: skin biopsy from PPD injection site in Mantoux-positive individual. TCR cDNA received a 3' ligated oligonucleotide that carried a UMI. Source: skin, taken from a tuberculin skin test site. The sequence came from an adult in good health.

CDR3 DNA: TGTGCCAGCAGGGGCGGGACAGGGACTAATGAAAAACTGTTTTTT. Translated, it gives CASRGGTGTNEKLFF. The chain recombines TRBV2 with TRBJ1-4; 9 bases are shared with TRBD1. The CDR3 runs 15 residues. V shed 6 bases and J 2 bases; nucleotides not matched to a gene: 4. The germline gives CDR1 SNHLY, CDR2 FYNNEI.